This note documents a single T cell receptor (beta chain) sequence. Its antigen is undetermined. The V and J ends lost 2 bases and 3 bases respectively, with 10 bases between them. This CDR3 contains 15 residues. Looked up from germline, CDR1 is MNHNY and CDR2 is SVGAGI (reference sequence). This sample is part of a study of STAT3 mutations in large granular lymphocyte leukemia. Produced via immunoSEQ multiplex PCR; TCRdb's table is partial and in-frame only. The sample contains 6,000 to 9,500 clones, around 92% of which appear only once. Study-wide results and limits: Every T-cell large granular lymphocyte leukemia patient had at least one immunodominant TCR beta clonotype. Variable sampling intervals and differing treatment regimens complicated linking therapy response to TCR clonal burden changes.

The TCR sequence derives from a man aged 45-65 years with T-cell large granular lymphocyte leukemia. Some clones in this sample may be carry-over from other donors' samples. The J gene is TRBJ2-2, the V gene TRBV6-6; maybe TRBD1 (5 bases). Sequencing was performed on peripheral blood mononuclear cells. CDR3 coding DNA: TGTGCCAGCAGTTACCAGGGTCAGTACACCGGGGAGCTGTTTTTT. It codes for CASSYQGQYTGELFF.